This T cell receptor beta chain was sequenced for a study of T cell responses to AZD1222 COVID-19 vaccine. Study outcomes and limitations: Nearly half of spike-specific TCRs reportedly target variant regions that are unmutated in the B.1.351 and B.1.1.7 variants. Every sample of the repertoires postdated the peak T cell response.

Trimming took 6 bases from V and 1 from J, leaving 19 bases between them. The CDR3 consists of 16 residues. Germline V lookup: CDR1 LNHDA, CDR2 SQIVND (reference sequence). Notes on this clone: Its antigen is still unknown.

Libraries were prepared by immunoSEQ multiplex PCR; TCRdb keeps only in-frame clonotypes and omits some of them. Among around 97,000 clones listed, about 90% were seen once. The sequence was collected from an adult in good health. The chain couples TRBV19 to TRBJ2-7; D unclear. Material: peripheral blood, obtained on day 0 of AZD1222 vaccination. The CDR3 DNA reads as TGTGCCAGTAGCCCATTCGCCCATCGGATATCCTACGAGCAGTACTTC. This encodes CASSPFAHRISYEQYF.